Listed here are 27 T cell receptor beta chains from one sample, sequenced in a study of blood T cells in healthy people across ages. A J-beta primer mix and a sample-barcoded 5' primer were used in a second PCR of about 7 to 12 cycles. TCRdb re-called the 5' RACE reads through MiXCR, storing one row per CDR3 protein. The table lists about 1.6 million distinct CDR3 sequences, about 35% of them singletons. Input material: blood. The receptor source for this set is a woman in her thirties in good health.

The chain links TRBV28 to TRBJ2-4; 8 nucleotides line up with TRBD1. Germline V lookup: CDR1 MDHEN, CDR2 SYDVKM. The CDR3 is 16 amino acids. J lost 7 bases, V lost 6 bases, and 14 bases had no gene match. The CDR3 is CASSRGQGPSANIQYF. The CDR3 DNA is TGTGCCAGCAGCAGAGGACAGGGCCCTTCAGCGAACATTCAGTACTTC.

The chain has TRBV10-3 and TRBJ1-2; 7 nucleotides match TRBD1. Per germline, CDR1 ENHRY and CDR2 SYGVKD. The trim removed 4 bases at V and 8 bases at J, leaving 10 bases unmatched. This CDR3 has 14 amino acids. The CDR3 here is CAISVEDRRWGYTF. CDR3 bases: TGTGCCATCAGTGTGGAGGACAGGCGGTGGGGCTACACCTTC.

CDR3 region: CSARVGVRDEQFF. The CDR3 nucleotides are TGCAGTGCTAGAGTGGGCGTGCGGGATGAGCAGTTCTTC. The chain joins TRBV20-1 to TRBJ2-1; D is perhaps TRBD2 (5 bases). From germline, CDR1 is DFQATT and CDR2 SNEGSKA (reference sequence). The ends were cut back, 1 base at V and 8 bases at J, with 12 bases in the middle. The CDR3 spans 13 residues.

This clonotype was seen a handful of times. The V call is TRBV20-1, the J call TRBJ2-3; no clear D gene. V was shortened by 2 bases and J by 2 bases, with 8 bases between the two germline ends. The CDR3 sequence is 13 residues long. The germline V gene has CDR1 DFQATT and CDR2 SNEGSKA (reference sequence). CDR3 sequence: CSARNTYTDTQYF. The CDR3 DNA reads TGCAGTGCTAGAAACACCTACACAGATACGCAGTATTTT.

The chain employs TRBV5-5 and TRBJ1-1; no definite D call. The CDR3 is 13 amino acids. Trimming stripped 0 bases from V and 4 bases from J, with 7 bases between. Germline CDR1 is SGHKS and CDR2 is YYEKEE (reference sequence). This CDR3 is CASSLVSTTEAFF. The CDR3 DNA sequence: TGTGCCAGCAGCTTGGTCTCGACCACTGAAGCTTTCTTT.

This clonotype has a single count. The V and J genes are TRBV10-3 and TRBJ1-2; maybe TRBD1 (5 bases). The CDR3 has 16 amino acids. V was pared by 2 bases and J by 8 bases, with 21 bases between. The germline V gene encodes CDR1 ENHRY and CDR2 SYGVKD. DNA of the CDR3: TGTGCCATCAGTGAGAGACCGGGACGGGGGGGTGACGGCTACACCTTC. This codes for CAISERPGRGGDGYTF.

V is TRBV29-1 and J is TRBJ1-2, with D unresolved. The CDR3 sequence is 11 residues long. Germline CDR1 is SQVTM and CDR2 is ANQGSEA. V dropped 6 bases and J dropped 6 bases, with 11 bases sitting between them. CDR3 DNA: TGCAGCGTCCGCGGAAGCCATGGCTACACCTTC. Its protein product is CSVRGSHGYTF.

Only a few counts were recorded for this clonotype. DNA of the CDR3: TGCAGTGCTAGGGACAGGGCAACGGGCAATCAGCCCCAGCATTTT. Encoded protein: CSARDRATGNQPQHF. The rearrangement uses TRBV20-1 and TRBJ1-5, with TRBD1 matching over 8 bases. Germline values: CDR1 DFQATT, CDR2 SNEGSKA (reference sequence). CDR3 length: 15 amino acids. V lost 3 bases, J lost 2 bases, and 6 bases stayed unmatched.

This clonotype has more than one count but fewer than ten. The CDR3, as DNA: TGCAGTGCTAGTAGTAGCGGGAGTGCCGGGGAGCTGTTTTTT. Translated: CSASSSGSAGELFF. The chain combines TRBV20-1 with TRBJ2-2; TRBD2 agrees at 9 bases. V gave up 3 bases and J gave up 6 bases; unmatched junction bases: 5. There are 14 residues in the CDR3. Germline CDR1 is DFQATT and CDR2 is SNEGSKA (reference sequence).

The chain couples TRBV5-6 to TRBJ2-5; D gene ambiguous. The CDR3 is made up of 14 amino acids. CDR1 is SGHDT, CDR2 YYEEEE, per germline. Trimming took 3 bases from V and 2 from J, leaving 11 bases between them. CDR3 bases: TGTGCCAGCAGCTGGCTTCGGTTTCAAGAGACCCAGTACTTC. It is translated as CASSWLRFQETQYF.

The chain couples TRBV7-7 to TRBJ2-1; 9 nucleotides match TRBD1. This CDR3 is 15 amino acids long. CDR1 is SSHAT, CDR2 FNYEAQ, per germline (reference sequence). Trimming removed 0 bases from V and 10 bases from J; junction bases left unmatched: 7. The CDR3 bases are TGTGCCAGCAGCTTAGCAGCGGGACAGGGTGAAGAGCAGTTCTTC. It codes for CASSLAAGQGEEQFF.

CDR3 sequence reads: CASSLGDLIGMNTEAFF. The CDR3 DNA sequence: TGTGCCAGCAGCTTAGGGGACTTGATAGGGATGAACACTGAAGCTTTCTTT. The V gene is TRBV7-9, the J gene TRBJ1-1; TRBD1 is a possible D gene (5 bases). CDR1 and CDR2 from the germline V gene are SEHNR and FQNEAQ (reference sequence). The germline V and J ends were trimmed by 1 base and 0 bases, with 15 bases remaining between them. The CDR3 runs to 17 residues.

For this clonotype: A much larger clone differs by one base, so this may be a read error. The rearrangement joins TRBV6-1 to TRBJ2-5; D is unresolved. The V and J ends lost 4 bases and 2 bases respectively, with 14 bases between them. Germline-derived CDR1 and CDR2 are MNHNS and SASEGT. This CDR3 contains 15 residues. The CDR3 DNA follows: TGTGCCAGCAGTGGCGCAGCATTTTTACAAGAGACCCAGTACTTC. Translating it yields CASSGAAFLQETQYF.

This clonotype was counted ten times or more. The chain carries TRBV12-3 or TRBV12-4 and TRBJ2-5, with 7 bases fitting TRBD1. V lost 3 bases and J lost 5; bases outside the gene matches: 9. The CDR3 sequence is 15 residues long. CDR3 loop: CASSLGQGESETQYF. CDR3 in DNA: TGTGCCAGCAGTTTGGGTCAGGGGGAATCGGAGACCCAGTACTTC.

This clonotype has a handful of counts. The chain employs TRBV20-1 and TRBJ2-7; 11 bases agree with TRBD2. This CDR3 has 18 amino acids. With 3 bases clipped from V and 0 bases from J, the junction kept 13 bases outside the gene matches. Per the germline V gene, CDR1 is DFQATT and CDR2 is SNEGSKA (reference sequence). The CDR3 loop reads CSASPSASGRTRSYEQYF. The CDR3, as DNA: TGCAGTGCTAGCCCCTCGGCTAGCGGGAGGACGCGCTCCTACGAGCAGTACTTC.

This clonotype turned up a few times. The junction departs from germline at one end; a sequencing error may be responsible. The gene calls are TRBV6-2 or TRBV6-3 and TRBJ2-4; D is tentatively TRBD1 or TRBD2 (5 bases each). The length of the CDR3 is 17 residues. Germline V gives CDR1 MNHEY, CDR2 SVGEGT. The CDR3 DNA is TGTGCCAGCAGTAACAACCCTATCGGGGCGGCCAAAGACATTCAGTACTTC. Its protein product is CASSNNPIGAAKDIQYF.

DNA for the CDR3: TGTGCCAGCAGCTACCGTCCGGAGGGGAGGGAGACCCAGTACTTC. This translates into CASSYRPEGRETQYF. This sequence joins TRBV11-2 and TRBJ2-5; tentatively, D is TRBD2 (6 bases). Germline values: CDR1 SGHAT, CDR2 FQNNGV. Deletions cut 4 bases from V and 5 bases from J, with 17 bases between. The CDR3 extends over 15 amino acids.

The chain recombines TRBV3-1 with TRBJ1-1; D remains ambiguous. V gave up 3 bases and J gave up 1 base, with 9 bases separating them. The CDR3 spans 14 residues. Germline V gene lookup returns CDR1 LGHDT and CDR2 YNNKEL (reference sequence). CDR3 amino acids: CASSQGITNTEAFF. The CDR3, as DNA: TGTGCCAGCAGCCAGGGGATAACGAACACTGAAGCTTTCTTT. Supplemented by reference TRBV3-1 and TRBJ1-1, the full variable domain reads DTAVSQTPKYLVTQMGNDKSIKCEQNLGHDTMYWYKQDSKKFLKIMFSYNNKELIINETVPNRFSPKSPDKAHLNLHINSLELGDSAVYFCASSQGITNTEAFFGQGTRLTVV.

This clonotype was observed at least ten times. This chain links TRBV20-1 with TRBJ2-3, with D possibly being TRBD2 (7 bases). Trimming pared 8 bases from V and 5 bases from J, leaving 17 bases between. Germline assignment: CDR1 DFQATT and CDR2 SNEGSKA (reference sequence). CDR3 length: 13 residues. CDR3 sequence (DNA): TGCAGTACAATCCGGGGGGCAAGAGATACGCAGTATTTT. Its translation is CSTIRGARDTQYF.

CDR3 DNA: TGTGCCAGCAGTTTCGAACGAGGGTTTAATGAGCAGTTCTTC. Its translation: CASSFERGFNEQFF. V usage is TRBV12-3 or TRBV12-4 and J usage is TRBJ2-1; tentatively, D is TRBD2 (5 bases). V lost 3 bases and J lost 7, with 13 bases in between. The CDR3 totals 14 residues.

The rearrangement uses TRBV7-3 and TRBJ2-7, with D unclear. The CDR3 is 14 residues long. Germline lookup yields CDR1 SGHTA and CDR2 FQGTGA. V lost 7 bases and J 0 bases, leaving 13 bases between the germline ends. CDR3 nucleotide sequence: TGTGCCAGCATGGAACAAATCCCCTCCTACGAGCAGTACTTC. Translation: CASMEQIPSYEQYF.

The chain has TRBV12-5 and TRBJ2-1; possible D gene TRBD2, 5 bases. Trimming removed 4 bases at V and 3 bases at J, with 7 bases between. The CDR3 spans 13 residues. From germline, CDR1 is LGHNT and CDR2 FRNRAP. CDR3 DNA sequence: TGTGCTAGTGGTTCGGGATTCTACAATGAGCAGTTCTTC. Translation: CASGSGFYNEQFF.

This clonotype was observed at least ten times. V gene TRBV11-1 combines with J gene TRBJ2-5; TRBD1 matches at 7 bases. The V segment lost 5 bases and the J segment 9 bases; nucleotides outside the gene matches: 9. Germline loops: CDR1 SGHAT, CDR2 FQDESV (reference sequence). CDR3 length: 13 residues. The CDR3 nucleotides are TGTGCCAGCAGCCCTGACAGGGCTGGCTCCCAGTACTTC. This sequence encodes CASSPDRAGSQYF. The complete variable domain, with remaining parts taken from reference TRBV11-1 and TRBJ2-5, reads EAEVAQSPRYKITEKSQAVAFWCDPISGHATLYWYRQILGQGPELLVQFQDESVVDDSQLPKDRFSAERLKGVDSTLKIQPAELGDSAMYLCASSPDRAGSQYFGPGTRLLVL.

CDR3 protein: CASSTSRRNTEAFF. The CDR3 coding sequence is TGTGCCAGCAGCACCAGCCGGCGCAACACTGAAGCTTTCTTT. This chain uses TRBV7-2 with TRBJ1-1, with no clear D. Trimming pared 5 bases from V and 2 bases from J, leaving 12 bases between. The CDR3 runs to 14 residues. The germline gives CDR1 SGHTA, CDR2 FQGNSA. The variable domain in full, completed from reference TRBV7-2 and TRBJ1-1, reads GAGVSQSPSNKVTEKGKDVELRCDPISGHTALYWYRQSLGQGLEFLIYFQGNSAPDKSGLPSDRFSAERTGGSVSTLTIQRTQQEDSAVYLCASSTSRRNTEAFFGQGTRLTVV.

The V gene is TRBV6-6, the J gene TRBJ1-1, with D perhaps matching TRBD1 (6 bases). V lost 6 bases and J lost 4, with 18 bases in between. Looked up from germline, CDR1 is MNHNY and CDR2 is SVGAGI (reference sequence). There are 15 residues in the CDR3. The CDR3 protein is CASRLPGQWSTEAFF. Here the CDR3 DNA reads TGTGCCAGCAGACTTCCCGGACAGTGGAGCACTGAAGCTTTCTTT.

The V call is TRBV20-1, the J call TRBJ2-2; tentatively, D is TRBD1 or TRBD2 (5 bases each). V lost 0 bases and J 6 bases, leaving 11 bases between the germline ends. This CDR3 comprises 14 residues. From germline, CDR1 is DFQATT and CDR2 SNEGSKA (reference sequence). CDR3 residues: CSARDPRGSGELFF. The CDR3 nucleotides read TGCAGTGCTAGAGATCCCCGGGGCTCCGGGGAGCTGTTTTTT.

Comments on this clonotype: A read error may produce the germline difference seen at one junction end. J is TRBJ2-7 and V is TRBV3-1; no definite D call. The CDR3 has 12 residues. Looked up from germline, CDR1 is LGHDT and CDR2 is YNNKEL (reference sequence). The chain's CDR3 is CAGSQVGNEQYF. In DNA, the CDR3 is TGTGCCGGCAGCCAAGTTGGCAACGAGCAGTACTTC.